This is a list of T cell receptor beta chains from one sample in a study of T cell repertoires in cytomegalovirus infection. Their recognized antigens are unknown. TCRdb used MiXCR to reprocess the reads, holding one entry per CDR3 protein. This sample has 80,000 to 95,000 distinct CDR3 sequences; approximately 30% occur once, and the top ten carry approximately 71%. Sequencing was performed on CD8+ T cells from cultured PBMCs, taken from culture after CMV antigen stimulation. The receptors shown here come from a human donor in good health (CMV status not recorded). Some clones in this sample may be carry-over from other donors' samples. Each CDR3 is given with its conserved first and last residue. The D gene is left open where the match is weak. Size is omitted from some rows. Given values are once, few, many or a class for expanded clones.

V	J	D	size	CDR3	DNA
TRBV13	TRBJ1-1	-	-	CASSSGDTNTEAFF	TGTGCCAGCAGCTCCGGTGACACTAACACTGAAGCTTTCTTT
TRBV28	TRBJ2-5	TRBD2	many	CASSLGLAGRQETQYF	TGTGCCAGCAGTTTGGGACTAGCGGGGCGGCAAGAGACCCAGTACTTC
TRBV7-6	TRBJ2-2	-	many	CASSLAGWTGELFF	TGTGCCAGCAGCTTAGCAGGGTGGACCGGGGAGCTGTTTTTT
TRBV12-3/TRBV12-4	TRBJ1-1	-	few	CASSLAGTGMNEAFF	TGTGCCAGCAGTTTAGCGGGGACTGGAATGAATGAAGCTTTCTTT
TRBV20-1	TRBJ2-3	TRBD2	-	CSARQLAGGLTQYF	TGCAGTGCTAGACAACTAGCGGGGGGGTTGACGCAGTATTTT
TRBV10-3	TRBJ2-5	-	-	CAIRFGPKETQYF	TGTGCCATCAGGTTCGGTCCAAAAGAGACCCAGTACTTC
TRBV28	TRBJ1-1	-	many	CASSFQNTEAFF	TGTGCCAGCAGTTTTCAGAACACTGAAGCTTTCTTT
TRBV12-3/TRBV12-4	TRBJ1-1	TRBD1	few	CASSADRGLMNTEAFF	TGTGCCAGCAGTGCGGACAGGGGACTCATGAACACTGAAGCTTTCTTT
TRBV27	TRBJ1-2	-	-	CASSKGGDYGYTF	TGTGCCAGCAGCAAGGGGGGGGACTATGGCTACACCTTC
TRBV6-8	TRBJ1-6	TRBD1	-	CASSYDRGNSPLHF	TGTGCCAGCAGTTACGACAGGGGTAATTCACCCCTCCACTTT
TRBV2	TRBJ1-5	-	many	CASNPGQTIKPQHF	TGTGCCAGCAACCCGGGACAAACTATCAAGCCCCAGCATTTT
TRBV2	TRBJ1-2	-	-	CASASGSYGYTF	TGTGCCAGCGCTTCGGGTTCCTATGGCTACACCTTC
TRBV12-3/TRBV12-4	TRBJ2-3	-	many	CASSLTGGPTVTDTQYF	TGTGCCAGCAGTTTAACCGGGGGCCCTACCGTCACAGATACGCAGTATTTT
TRBV5-1	TRBJ2-5	TRBD1	few	CASSPTGGQGGPRTQYF	TGCGCCAGCAGCCCGACGGGCGGACAGGGGGGCCCACGGACCCAGTACTTC
TRBV7-6	TRBJ1-1	-	-	CASSTPAGLYTEAFF	TGTGCCAGCAGCACACCCGCGGGGCTATACACTGAAGCTTTCTTT
TRBV2	TRBJ2-7	-	many	CATLDGYFKQYF	TGTGCCACCCTTGACGGGTATTTCAAGCAGTACTTC
TRBV29-1	TRBJ2-2	-	-	CSVDSGSRTGELFF	TGCAGCGTTGATTCGGGAAGTAGAACCGGGGAGCTGTTTTTT
TRBV19	TRBJ2-3	-	once	CASSIGAASTDTQYF	TGTGCCAGTAGTATAGGAGCGGCTAGCACAGATACGCAGTATTTT
TRBV4-1	TRBJ1-2	-	-	CASSQTSSSFYGYTF	TGCGCCAGCAGCCAAACCTCGTCCAGCTTCTATGGCTACACCTTC
TRBV6-2/TRBV6-3	TRBJ1-1	TRBD1	-	CASSFPGGTEAFF	TGTGCCAGCAGTTTCCCAGGGGGAACTGAAGCTTTCTTT
TRBV4-2	TRBJ2-5	-	few	CASSLEQPGVQETQYF	TGTGCCAGCAGCCTCGAGCAACCAGGGGTACAAGAGACCCAGTACTTC
TRBV5-6	TRBJ2-2	-	-	CASSLRRAGNTGELFF	TGTGCCAGCAGCTTGCGGCGAGCGGGGAACACCGGGGAGCTGTTTTTT
TRBV6-5	TRBJ2-1	TRBD2	-	CASSYSPGGAEDEQFF	TGTGCCAGCAGTTACTCCCCCGGGGGGGCCGAGGATGAGCAGTTCTTC
TRBV11-2	TRBJ1-1	-	many	CASSLNSGGTEAFF	TGTGCCAGCAGCCTCAACTCCGGCGGAACTGAAGCTTTCTTT
TRBV6-6	TRBJ2-5	TRBD2	-	CASSYLGGETQYF	TGTGCCAGCAGTTACCTGGGAGGGGAGACCCAGTACTTC
TRBV4-1	TRBJ1-5	-	few	CASSQDSSNQPQHF	TGCGCCAGCAGCCAAGATTCCAGCAATCAGCCCCAGCATTTT
TRBV27	TRBJ2-7	-	-	CASSTNPNEQYF	TGTGCCAGCAGTACCAATCCTAACGAGCAGTACTTC
TRBV7-2	TRBJ1-2	TRBD1	-	CASSLPGGEGYGYTF	TGTGCCAGCAGCCTACCAGGGGGGGAGGGGTATGGCTACACCTTC
TRBV12-5	TRBJ2-1	-	-	CASGWAGNEQFF	TGTGCTAGTGGTTGGGCAGGGAATGAGCAGTTCTTC
TRBV19	TRBJ2-1	-	-	CASSIGQNNEQFF	TGTGCCAGTAGTATCGGACAGAACAATGAGCAGTTCTTC
TRBV4-3	TRBJ2-1	TRBD2	once	CASSQSGGLNNEQFF	TGCGCCAGCAGCCAAAGCGGGGGGCTTAACAATGAGCAGTTCTTC
TRBV7-9	TRBJ2-1	-	many	CASSPPDNPYNEQFF	TGTGCCAGCAGCCCCCCAGATAACCCGTACAATGAGCAGTTCTTC
TRBV4-1	TRBJ1-1	-	-	CASSQGGRGAWNTEAFF	TGCGCCAGCAGCCAAGGGGGGAGGGGGGCCTGGAACACTGAAGCTTTCTTT
TRBV7-2	TRBJ1-5	-	-	CASRPALGQPQHF	TGTGCCAGCAGGCCTGCGTTGGGTCAGCCCCAGCATTTT
TRBV30	TRBJ1-1	-	-	CAWRFSENTEAFF	TGTGCCTGGAGGTTTTCAGAGAACACTGAAGCTTTCTTT
TRBV7-9	TRBJ1-5	-	few	CASSLDRTGIDSNQPQHF	TGTGCCAGCAGCTTAGATAGGACGGGGATTGATAGCAATCAGCCCCAGCATTTT
TRBV9	TRBJ2-1	TRBD1	many	CASSAPDRGNEQFF	TGTGCCAGCAGCGCCCCCGACAGGGGCAATGAGCAGTTCTTC
TRBV7-4	TRBJ2-2	TRBD1	-	CASSFSKDRPNTGELFF	TGTGCCAGCAGCTTTTCGAAGGACAGGCCGAACACCGGGGAGCTGTTTTTT
TRBV11-2	TRBJ1-3	-	-	CASSLMVSISGNTIYF	TGTGCCAGCAGCTTAATGGTCTCCATCTCTGGAAACACCATATATTTT
TRBV12-3/TRBV12-4	TRBJ2-3	-	-	CASSLYRSTDTQYF	TGTGCCAGCAGTTTATATCGTAGCACAGATACGCAGTATTTT
TRBV11-1	TRBJ2-3	-	-	CASSLARFAADTQYF	TGTGCCAGCAGCTTAGCCCGATTTGCAGCAGATACGCAGTATTTT
TRBV6-5	TRBJ1-6	-	few	CASSYDEGGSLHF	TGTGCCAGCAGTTATGATGAGGGGGGATCCCTCCACTTT
TRBV6-2/TRBV6-3	TRBJ1-5	-	few	CASRDEQGSNQPQHF	TGTGCCAGCAGAGACGAACAGGGAAGCAATCAGCCCCAGCATTTT
TRBV7-8	TRBJ2-3	TRBD1	many	CASSLGQGYSTDTQYF	TGTGCCAGCAGCTTAGGACAGGGGTATTCCACAGATACGCAGTATTTT
TRBV11-1	TRBJ2-7	-	-	CAISARGVDEQYF	TGTGCCATCAGCGCCAGAGGGGTCGACGAGCAGTACTTC